The clone carrying this T cell receptor beta chain was detected once. This sample was included in a study of blood T cell repertoires in COVID-19. Looking at the study overall: Samples taken during acute and convalescent COVID-19 were collected in the United States, Italy and Spain.

This table comes from immunoSEQ multiplex PCR, and its TCRdb copy is limited to in-frame clones, with some not included. This sample has more than 130,000 clones; about 80% occur once, and the top ten carry around 10%. This clonotype was obtained from a woman at least 80 years old in a cohort sampled during active or convalescent COVID-19. The sequenced sample was peripheral blood.

The CDR3 is CASTKTRGYEQYF. In nucleotides, the CDR3 is TGTGCCAGCACCAAAACAAGGGGGTACGAGCAGTACTTC. This chain connects TRBV21-1 to TRBJ2-7; TRBD1 is taken as the D call from the table, unchecked against the DNA. TRBV21-1 is given as a pseudogene. This CDR3 is built from 13 residues.